The rows below give T cell receptor beta chains drawn from one sample of a study of blood T cells in healthy people across ages. TCRdb analysed the 5' RACE reads with MiXCR anew, one entry per CDR3 protein. The sample has roughly 550,000 distinct CDR3 sequences; about 24% are singletons. These data were also reused for a study on T cells of mothers and their children.

Input material: blood. The receptor source for this set is a boy between 5 and 17 years old in good health. Each CDR3 is given without its conserved first and last residue. Fields, in order: J gene, V gene, CDR3 protein.

J gene: TRBJ1-5; V gene: TRBV20-1; CDR3 protein: SATAQGMDQPQH
J gene: TRBJ2-5; V gene: TRBV5-6; CDR3 protein: ASSPLGAEGGETQY
J gene: TRBJ2-3; V gene: TRBV9; CDR3 protein: ASREILGGDTQY
J gene: TRBJ1-3; V gene: TRBV7-9; CDR3 protein: ASSLTGLSGSTIY
J gene: NA; V gene: TRBV29-1; CDR3 protein: SVTGLLAYEQY
J gene: TRBJ1-1; V gene: TRBV27; CDR3 protein: ASSLSSGRGRNTEAF
J gene: TRBJ2-6; V gene: TRBV25-1; CDR3 protein: ASSEDRAGANVLT
J gene: TRBJ1-1; V gene: TRBV29-1; CDR3 protein: SVEEAGRGTEAF
J gene: TRBJ2-7; V gene: TRBV15; CDR3 protein: ATSGRDRPYEQY
J gene: TRBJ2-1; V gene: TRBV5-1; CDR3 protein: ASSSTGGREQF
J gene: NA; V gene: TRBV7-2; CDR3 protein: ASSLDVAGTGTQY
J gene: TRBJ2-3; V gene: TRBV18; CDR3 protein: ASSPQGGGARDTQY
J gene: TRBJ1-1; V gene: TRBV9; CDR3 protein: ASSVGPGMTEAF
J gene: TRBJ1-1; V gene: TRBV20-1; CDR3 protein: SARISLNTEAF
J gene: TRBJ1-1; V gene: TRBV4-1; CDR3 protein: ASRFEQGRNTEAF
J gene: TRBJ1-1; V gene: TRBV19; CDR3 protein: ASSIGTGNTEAF
J gene: TRBJ1-2; V gene: TRBV24-1; CDR3 protein: ATSDSGLHGYT
J gene: TRBJ1-1; V gene: TRBV7-2; CDR3 protein: ASSFGTGAYEAF
J gene: TRBJ2-7; V gene: TRBV5-1; CDR3 protein: ASSLARGIAGNYYEQY
J gene: TRBJ2-2; V gene: TRBV6-5; CDR3 protein: ASRTDGGLTGELF
J gene: TRBJ2-3; V gene: TRBV12-3/TRBV12-4; CDR3 protein: ASSQTRGSTDTQY
J gene: TRBJ1-1; V gene: TRBV20-1; CDR3 protein: SARDRGWGLTSEAF
J gene: TRBJ2-3; V gene: TRBV5-5; CDR3 protein: ASSLSSGGARDTQY
J gene: TRBJ2-1; V gene: TRBV3-1; CDR3 protein: ASSQAGTSLRNEQF
J gene: TRBJ1-1; V gene: TRBV30; CDR3 protein: AWSRRGDTEAF
J gene: TRBJ2-5; V gene: TRBV5-6; CDR3 protein: ASSLAGRGGQETQH
J gene: TRBJ1-4; V gene: TRBV7-8; CDR3 protein: ASSFRQGPLTTNEKLF
J gene: TRBJ2-1; V gene: TRBV6-5; CDR3 protein: ASSYAASGGPVAYNEQF
J gene: TRBJ2-7; V gene: TRBV29-1; CDR3 protein: SVLGVVDTSADRSYEQY
J gene: TRBJ2-1; V gene: TRBV2; CDR3 protein: AGSEADSRNEQF
J gene: TRBJ2-1; V gene: TRBV6-5; CDR3 protein: ASSPSGGAYNEQF
J gene: TRBJ1-1; V gene: TRBV19; CDR3 protein: ASSLSTGNTEAF
J gene: TRBJ1-1; V gene: TRBV29-1; CDR3 protein: SAKGGYTEAF
J gene: TRBJ1-5; V gene: TRBV6-2/TRBV6-3; CDR3 protein: ASSHRDTYQPQH
J gene: TRBJ2-1; V gene: TRBV12-3/TRBV12-4; CDR3 protein: ASSFPALSYNEQF
J gene: NA; V gene: TRBV4-1; CDR3 protein: ASSQARASYEQY
J gene: TRBJ1-2; V gene: TRBV6-1; CDR3 protein: ASSDRDYGYT
J gene: TRBJ2-5; V gene: TRBV12-3/TRBV12-4; CDR3 protein: ASSWGGGIQETQY
J gene: TRBJ2-5; V gene: TRBV28; CDR3 protein: ATRGVSYEQC
J gene: TRBJ2-7; V gene: TRBV29-1; CDR3 protein: SVATGQGNEQY
J gene: TRBJ2-4; V gene: TRBV5-5; CDR3 protein: ASRHVGAKNIQY
J gene: TRBJ1-1; V gene: TRBV11-1; CDR3 protein: ASSFDSVNTEAF
J gene: NA; V gene: TRBV5-6; CDR3 protein: ASSLAADGSSYEQY
J gene: TRBJ2-3; V gene: TRBV5-1; CDR3 protein: ASSKDYPGGTQY
J gene: TRBJ1-2; V gene: TRBV4-3; CDR3 protein: ASSQGGQGAVYGYT
J gene: TRBJ1-2; V gene: TRBV27; CDR3 protein: ASRTFHKTLLGYT
J gene: TRBJ2-7; V gene: TRBV19; CDR3 protein: ASSIPGLTSYEQY
J gene: TRBJ1-2; V gene: TRBV12-3/TRBV12-4; CDR3 protein: ASSLARQGNGYT
J gene: TRBJ2-2; V gene: TRBV6-2/TRBV6-3; CDR3 protein: ASREGAGSTGELF
J gene: TRBJ2-7; V gene: TRBV20-1; CDR3 protein: SARGWDVEQY
J gene: TRBJ2-5; V gene: TRBV7-9; CDR3 protein: AGSSISGTTKETQY
J gene: TRBJ2-5; V gene: TRBV20-1; CDR3 protein: SARPTREVDSPQY
J gene: TRBJ2-2; V gene: TRBV27; CDR3 protein: ASSSSRTGRSGELF
J gene: TRBJ2-5; V gene: TRBV2; CDR3 protein: ASSEAGGHY
J gene: TRBJ2-6; V gene: TRBV20-1; CDR3 protein: SAGDSGSGANVLT
J gene: TRBJ2-7; V gene: TRBV20-1; CDR3 protein: SARDLKAEIYEQY
J gene: TRBJ2-5; V gene: TRBV14; CDR3 protein: AVVTQY